In this sample, the clone carrying this TCR beta chain turned up a few times. Its antigen is not identified. Semi-nested PCR with Nested Universal Primer A followed constant-region reverse priming of full-length variable regions. TCRdb processed the 5' RACE reads anew with MiXCR; each CDR3 protein has one entry. The sample consists of approximately 8,200 distinct CDR3 sequences, approximately 67% of them appearing once. Trimming stripped 0 bases from V and 3 bases from J, with 9 bases between. CDR1 MNHEY and CDR2 SVGAGI come from the germline V gene. The CDR3 consists of 14 residues. Study-wide results and caveats: Tumor Treg TCRs overlapped most with tumor naive CD4+ cells.

Sequenced input: tumor-infiltrating naive CD4+ T cells sorted from the breast tumor. Stated subset: naive CD4+ T cells, CD4+CD45RA+CD25-. The TCR comes from a female donor with breast cancer. The rearrangement joins TRBV6-5 to TRBJ2-7; perhaps TRBD2 as D (5 bases). The DNA for the CDR3 is TGTGCCAGCAGTTACTCTGTCCGGGGCTACGAGCAGTACTTC. Translated: CASSYSVRGYEQYF.